Following are 22 T cell receptor beta chains from one sample sequenced in a study of blood T cells in healthy people across ages. A second PCR, run for about 7 to 12 cycles, used a sample-barcoded 5' primer plus a J-beta primer mix. TCRdb reprocessed the 5' RACE reads via MiXCR and lists one record per CDR3 protein. Among about 1.4 million distinct CDR3 sequences, almost 60% were seen once, and the ten largest hold 6.5% to 8.5%. Source material: blood. These TCRs come from a man younger than 35 in good health.

Concerning this clonotype itself: A read error may produce the germline difference seen at one junction end. The chain combines TRBV4-2 with TRBJ2-5; D gene ambiguous. Germline assignment: CDR1 LGHNA and CDR2 YNFKEQ. There are 12 residues in the CDR3. DNA of the CDR3: TGTGCCAGCGGCCAAGCCGCCGAGACCCAGTACTTC. Translated, it gives CASGQAAETQYF.

V usage is TRBV6-5 and J usage is TRBJ2-3, with 10 bases matching TRBD2. Germline-derived CDR1 and CDR2 are MNHEY and SVGAGI. The CDR3 is made up of 15 amino acids. Trimming at V came to 6 bases and at J to 6 bases, leaving 9 bases not matched to a gene. This chain's CDR3 is CASRSSGGSGDTQYF. The CDR3, as DNA: TGTGCCAGCAGGTCTAGCGGGGGTTCTGGGGATACGCAGTATTTT.

This clonotype appeared a few times. This rearrangement joins TRBV6-1 to TRBJ2-1; D could derive from TRBD1 or TRBD2 (6 bases each). Per the germline V gene, CDR1 is MNHNS and CDR2 is SASEGT. The CDR3 covers 14 residues. V was cut by 7 bases and J by 5 bases, with 15 bases left in between. DNA for the CDR3: TGTGCCAGCACTGGGCGGGACACCAACAATGAGCAGTTCTTC. Amino acid sequence: CASTGRDTNNEQFF.

The J gene is TRBJ2-2, the V gene TRBV27, with D perhaps matching TRBD2 (6 bases). Germline loops: CDR1 MNHEY, CDR2 SMNVEV (reference sequence). Trimming removed 6 bases at V and 1 base at J, with 15 bases between. The CDR3 is 16 residues long. The CDR3 region has the DNA TGTGCCAGCAGCCCTTTAACTAGCCAGAACACCGGGGAGCTGTTTTTT. Its translation: CASSPLTSQNTGELFF.

The chain couples TRBV7-2 to TRBJ2-7, with D tentatively TRBD2 (5 bases). The CDR3 is 14 amino acids. Germline assignment: CDR1 SGHTA and CDR2 FQGNSA. Between the trimmed V and J ends, which lost 3 bases and 2 bases, there was a span of 11 bases. The CDR3 nucleotides are TGTGCCAGCAGCTTCGGGGAGACTACCTACGAGCAGTACTTC. It encodes CASSFGETTYEQYF.

This clonotype was seen a few times. The chain is built from TRBV9 and TRBJ2-1; D is tentatively TRBD1 or TRBD2 (5 bases each). The CDR3 extends over 13 amino acids. Deletions cut 0 bases from V and 8 bases from J, with 9 bases between. Germline-derived CDR1 and CDR2 are SGDLS and YYNGEE. The CDR3 sequence: CASSVGPGHEQFF. The DNA of the CDR3 is TGTGCCAGCAGCGTAGGACCGGGGCATGAGCAGTTCTTC.

The rearrangement joins TRBV11-2 to TRBJ1-2, with 8 bases lining up with TRBD1. Germline-derived CDR1 and CDR2 are SGHAT and FQNNGV. This CDR3 contains 15 residues. With 5 bases clipped from V and 7 bases from J, the junction kept 12 bases outside the gene matches. The CDR3 region has the DNA TGTGCCAGCAGCCCTCGACAGGGGACATTGAGTGGCTACACCTTC. Translation gives CASSPRQGTLSGYTF. Full variable domain (outside the CDR3, taken from reference TRBV11-2 and TRBJ1-2): EAGVAQSPRYKIIEKRQSVAFWCNPISGHATLYWYQQILGQGPKLLIQFQNNGVVDDSQLPKDRFSAERLKGVDSTLKIQPAKLEDSAVYLCASSPRQGTLSGYTFGSGTRLTVV.

The chain carries TRBV12-3 or TRBV12-4 and TRBJ1-2, with a possible D match to TRBD1 (5 bases). The CDR3 extends over 13 amino acids. V shed 7 bases and J shed 2 bases, with 11 bases lying between them. DNA for the CDR3: TGTGCCAGCACCCCCGGGGCCAACTATGGCTACACCTTC. It translates to CASTPGANYGYTF.

This clonotype was detected a few times. In DNA, the CDR3 is TGCAGTGCTAGAGTGCCCAAGAGTGAGCAGTTCTTC. It encodes CSARVPKSEQFF. V and J are TRBV20-1 and TRBJ2-1; D remains ambiguous. CDR1 is DFQATT, CDR2 SNEGSKA, per germline (reference sequence). The germline V and J ends were trimmed by 1 base and 9 bases, with 10 bases remaining between them. The CDR3 is made up of 12 amino acids.

The rearrangement joins TRBV20-1 to TRBJ2-7, with 9 bases matching TRBD2. With V trimmed by 6 bases and J by 2 bases, 5 bases remained unmatched. Germline CDR1 and CDR2: DFQATT and SNEGSKA (reference sequence). CDR3 size: 13 residues. The CDR3 reads CSAEREVTYEQYF. As DNA, the CDR3 is TGCAGTGCCGAGCGGGAGGTGACCTACGAGCAGTACTTC.

A few counts support this clonotype. The genes are TRBV20-1 and TRBJ2-1, with D hard to call. This CDR3 is 11 amino acids long. V lost 2 bases, J lost 14 bases, and 13 bases lay in between. Germline CDR1 is DFQATT and CDR2 is SNEGSKA (reference sequence). This chain's CDR3 is CSARIGYWKFF. Here the CDR3 DNA reads TGCAGTGCTAGAATAGGATACTGGAAGTTCTTC.

The chain combines TRBV20-1 with TRBJ1-4, with TRBD1 matching over 9 bases. This CDR3 contains 14 residues. CDR1 DFQATT and CDR2 SNEGSKA come from the germline V gene (reference sequence). V gave up 2 bases and J gave up 8 bases; unmatched junction bases: 6. The CDR3 sequence: CSARHDRGGEKLFF. The CDR3 DNA reads TGCAGTGCTAGACACGACAGGGGGGGAGAAAAACTGTTTTTT.

The CDR3 region is CASSYFTGQGTYEQYF. In DNA, the CDR3 is TGTGCCAGCAGTTACTTTACTGGACAGGGTACCTACGAGCAGTACTTC. The rearrangement uses TRBV6-6 and TRBJ2-4; 8 bases line up with TRBD1. Gene TRBJ2-7 matches the end of the DNA better, so the J call may be wrong. Germline assignment: CDR1 MNHNY and CDR2 SVGAGI (reference sequence). The CDR3 covers 16 residues.

V gene TRBV11-2 combines with J gene TRBJ1-6, with 8 bases matching TRBD1. V lost 6 bases and J lost 4; bases outside the gene matches: 11. Germline V CDR1 and CDR2: SGHAT, FQNNGV. CDR3 length equals 17 residues. The CDR3 sequence: CASRLPQGEGYNSPLHF. CDR3 nucleotides: TGTGCCAGCAGGCTACCACAGGGGGAGGGTTATAATTCACCCCTCCACTTT.

This clonotype has just a few counts. The chain links TRBV19 to TRBJ1-5; D unresolved. The V gene lost 1 base and the J gene lost 7 bases, with 8 bases spanning the gap. Per germline, CDR1 LNHDA and CDR2 SQIVND (reference sequence). The CDR3 consists of 13 residues. The CDR3 reads CASSIGGQQPQHF. The CDR3 bases are TGTGCCAGTAGTATAGGAGGTCAGCAGCCCCAGCATTTT.

The chain carries TRBV15 and TRBJ1-4; 7 nucleotides agree with TRBD1. Germline V lookup: CDR1 LNHNV, CDR2 YYDKDF (reference sequence). The ends lost 3 bases at V and 12 bases at J; junction bases unmatched: 4. This CDR3 is 12 amino acids long. CDR3 sequence reads: CATSSLTGQLFF. The DNA of the CDR3 is TGTGCCACCAGCAGCTTGACAGGGCAACTGTTTTTT.

This chain connects TRBV10-2 to TRBJ1-1; no clear D. Between the trimmed V and J ends, which lost 5 bases and 3 bases, there was a span of 13 bases. The CDR3 is made up of 14 amino acids. CDR1 and CDR2 (germline): WSHSY, SAAADI. The CDR3, as DNA: TGCGCCAGCAGTTTCGGGAGGAAGGACACTGAAGCTTTCTTT. Amino acids: CASSFGRKDTEAFF.

The chain links TRBV14 to TRBJ1-4; TRBD1 is a possible D gene (6 bases). This CDR3 is built from 16 residues. CDR1 is SGHDN and CDR2 is FVKESK in the germline V gene. The ends were cut back, 2 bases at V and 8 bases at J, with 18 bases in the middle. The DNA for the CDR3 is TGTGCCAGCAGCCAACTTGGGACATCGATGGGGGAAAAACTGTTTTTT. Translated: CASSQLGTSMGEKLFF. The full variable domain, with the rest looked up from reference TRBV14 and TRBJ1-4, is EAGVTQFPSHSVIEKGQTVTLRCDPISGHDNLYWYRRVMGKEIKFLLHFVKESKQDESGMPNNRFLAERTGGTYSTLKVQPAELEDSGVYFCASSQLGTSMGEKLFFGSGTQLSVL.

CDR3 sequence: CASSSGGGLLQETQYF. CDR3 bases: TGTGCCAGCAGCTCCGGTGGGGGACTACTACAAGAGACCCAGTACTTC. The chain combines TRBV7-9 with TRBJ2-5; 7 nucleotides match TRBD2. The CDR3 is made up of 16 amino acids. CDR1 and CDR2 (germline): SEHNR, FQNEAQ (reference sequence). The trim removed 4 bases at V and 2 bases at J, leaving 10 bases unmatched.

Written as DNA, the CDR3 is TGCGCCAGCAGCCAAGATTCTAGCGGCTCCTACAATGAGCAGTTCTTC. Amino acid sequence: CASSQDSSGSYNEQFF. V is TRBV4-1 and J is TRBJ2-1; 7 bases are shared with TRBD2. Per germline, CDR1 MGHRA and CDR2 YSYEKL. With 0 bases clipped from V and 0 bases from J, the junction kept 2 bases outside the gene matches. The length of the CDR3 is 16 residues.

In DNA, the CDR3 is TGCGCCAGCAGCTCAATACGGGACAGGGGGCTCTACGAGCAGTACTTC. It yields the protein CASSSIRDRGLYEQYF. The chain uses TRBV5-1 and TRBJ2-7, with 12 bases fitting TRBD1. Germline V lookup: CDR1 SGHRS, CDR2 YFSETQ. Trimming at V came to 3 bases and at J to 3 bases, leaving 7 bases not matched to a gene. This CDR3 has 16 residues.

This chain connects TRBV5-1 to TRBJ1-2, with no clear D. The CDR3 is 13 residues long. With 0 bases removed from V and 7 bases from J, the gap between germline ends came to 10 bases. From germline, CDR1 is SGHRS and CDR2 YFSETQ. Here the CDR3 reads CASSLASLGGYTF. The DNA of the CDR3 is TGCGCCAGCAGCTTGGCCTCGCTGGGTGGCTACACCTTC.